This T cell receptor (beta chain) derives from a study of T cell repertoires in cytomegalovirus infection. Study outcomes and limitations: Summed frequency of shared TCR beta families picked out CMV carriers who also had the relevant HLA.

This clonotype was detected a few times. Its antigen is undetermined. V lost 0 bases, J lost 5 bases, and 16 bases lay in between. Germline CDR1 reads MNHEY; CDR2 reads SMNVEV (reference sequence). The CDR3 runs 16 residues. TCRdb recomputed calls from the reads with MiXCR, one row per CDR3 protein. The data hold approximately 910,000 distinct CDR3 sequences, with roughly a third observed a single time. Sequences were derived from cultured CD8+ T cells from PBMCs, sampled from culture after CMV antigen stimulation. V gene TRBV27 combines with J gene TRBJ1-1, with D possibly matching TRBD1 (6 bases). The sequence was collected from a human donor in good health (CMV status not recorded). Some clones in this sample may be carry-over from other donors' samples. CDR3 sequence reads: CASSLSVQWGQTEAFF. The CDR3 DNA reads as TGTGCCAGCAGTTTATCGGTTCAGTGGGGGCAAACTGAAGCTTTCTTT.